This T cell receptor beta chain was recorded in a study of blood T cell repertoires in COVID-19. Study context: The samples span acute and convalescent COVID-19 from the United States, Italy and Spain. PBMCs, B-cell-depleted T cells, or T cells were the source of the cDNA or gDNA that made up the material.

Sequencing was performed with immunoSEQ multiplex PCR; in TCRdb, only in-frame clones are kept and a portion is missing. The table shows fewer than 350,000 clones, with approximately 86% occurring only once. Germline values: CDR1 MGHRA, CDR2 YSYEKL. This CDR3 has 19 amino acids. Trimming cost V 0 bases and J 3 bases; bases outside gene matches: 16. The clonotype comes from a man between 40 and 49 years old with active or convalescent COVID-19. The chain recombines TRBV4-1 with TRBJ1-2; 7 bases match TRBD1. The sample consisted of peripheral blood. CDR3 region: CASSQDESARGRGDYGYTF. DNA of the CDR3: TGCGCCAGCAGCCAAGATGAGTCAGCGAGGGGGCGCGGAGACTATGGCTACACCTTC.